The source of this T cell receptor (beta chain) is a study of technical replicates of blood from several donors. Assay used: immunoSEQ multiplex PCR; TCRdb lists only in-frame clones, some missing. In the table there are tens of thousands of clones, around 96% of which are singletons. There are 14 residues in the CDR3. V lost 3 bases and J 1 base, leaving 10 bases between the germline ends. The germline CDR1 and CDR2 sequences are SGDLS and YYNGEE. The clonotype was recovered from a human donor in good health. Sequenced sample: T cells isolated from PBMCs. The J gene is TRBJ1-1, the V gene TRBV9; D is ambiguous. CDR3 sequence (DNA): TGTGCCAGCAGCGATTGGGCATCGAACACTGAAGCTTTCTTT. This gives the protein CASSDWASNTEAFF.